This TCR beta chain comes out of a study of regulatory T cells in long-lasting Graves disease. Time point defined: newly diagnosed GD, antithyroid drugs for less than 3 months. The TCR library used RNA extracted from PBMCs. Tubes containing EDTA received roughly 9 milliliters of drawn peripheral blood. This clonotype was seen more than once but under ten times. The CDR3 runs 13 residues. Trimming cost V 7 bases and J 2 bases, with 10 bases left between them. Germline V gene lookup returns CDR1 MNHNS and CDR2 SASEGT. Arm-PCR with iRepertoire HTBI primers amplified the CDR3 regions for these TCR beta libraries. TCRdb reanalysed the multiplex PCR reads using MiXCR and keeps one entry per CDR3 protein. The sample records 500,000 to 700,000 distinct CDR3 sequences, roughly 16% being singletons. These same data were also listed under a study on T cells in Graves' hyperthyroidism and ophthalmopathy.

The specimen comprised peripheral blood mononuclear cells (PBMCs), sampled at new diagnosis, from a patient treated with antithyroid drugs. The chain couples TRBV6-1 to TRBJ2-3; D unclear. The TCR sequence derives from a woman under 40 with Graves disease. The CDR3 is CASTGFFTDTQYF. The CDR3 bases are TGTGCCAGCACAGGCTTCTTCACAGATACGCAGTATTTT.